Described below is a single TCR beta chain sequence and its context. Its antigen remains unidentified. Per-base qualities were not stored, and no clone one base away is much larger. CD8 naive samples consisted of CD45RO-negative cells that were positively selected for CCR7, yielding a CD45RA+CCR7+ population without TemRA cells. The donors were healthy, HIV-negative adults with no recently reported acute infections or vaccinations. Only Caucasian adults living in Nashville, Tennessee, USA were represented among the donors. Blood was obtained by leukapheresis, after which PBMCs were separated by Ficoll-Histopaque density gradient centrifugation and cryopreserved in liquid nitrogen vapor phase. Analytical flow cytometry was used to check the purity and quantity of each magnetically sorted T cell population. Genomic DNA was isolated from every sorted fraction and measured by UV absorbance on a Nanodrop 2000c.

The data were obtained in a study of shared clonotypes between healthy human individuals (dated by TCRdb to 2019 to 2021). Study-wide context: The cohort comprised two women and three men aged 18 to 49 years. Per donor, three plates each were used for CD4 naive and CD4 memory, two for CD8 naive, and one for CD8 memory. To estimate repertoire size and how much clonotype sharing occurs between individuals, the study deeply sequenced the blood TCR repertoires of about five healthy adults. To increase sequencing depth and limit assay-specific biases, different laboratories used diverse techniques to prepare libraries and sequence TCR repertoires. Leukapheresis yielded between about 0.9 and 9 billion PBMCs per donor. Overall results and qualifications from the work: Pairwise subsampling led to the expectation that sequencing depth would affect the degree of clonotype sharing among donors. Even with the large sequencing depth, rarefaction of the sorted-subset datasets indicated that sequencing was incomplete. Because the study included only a small number of donors, the genetic and exposure-history diversity represented was limited. When a handful of donors were compared, the shared fraction of clonotypes was about 5% for naive CD4, around 4% for naive CD8, more than 2% for memory CD4, and 0.4% for memory CD8. Naive subsets generally had larger estimated clonotype richness than memory subsets did. Only blood was sampled, and tissue TCR repertoires likely differ from those in blood. Compared with non-shared clonotypes, the clonotypes found in all four sorted-subset donors had higher generation probabilities.

TCR CDR3 regions were amplified from genomic DNA by multiplex PCR using the deep immunoSEQ assay. Genomic DNA extracted from each cell subset was distributed evenly over all wells of several immunoSEQ 96-well plates, and each plate served as one replicate. For sorted subsets, approximately 190 ng of genomic DNA, equivalent to 25,000 to 35,000 T cell genomes, went into each replicate PCR. The purified libraries were quantified using a Qubit 3.0 fluorometer, sized with a Bioanalyzer 2100, and then quantified again using the KAPA Library Quantification kit. Every immunoSEQ 96-well plate was sequenced on a dedicated single-read 150-cycle Illumina NextSeq 550 flow cell. Turning to the authors' computational methods: Because the immunoSEQ output held only junctional sequences and lacked quality scores, the filtering could not match the filtering applied to full-length reads. Sequences were annotated with PyIR, a Python wrapper for IgBLAST v1.9, using IMGT germline references to assign V/J genes and CDR3. Reads with weak V/J assignments (E-value above 1e-6), missing CDR3, stop codons, out-of-frame junctions, or ambiguous translated residues were removed. A V3J clonotype was defined by an identical inferred V gene, J gene, and CDR3 amino acid sequence. To compute the percentage overlap between repertoires, the number of shared unique clonotypes was divided by the size of the smaller repertoire. RTK rarefaction, the Chao1 estimator, and Recon v2.1 estimates of unobserved clonotypes were used to assess repertoire richness. For all TCRbeta clonotypes obtained by the gDNA method from a few donors, generation probabilities were computed with OLGA. The table was pulled from immuneACCESS by TCRdb, which kept in-frame rearrangements only. Such tables lose some clones; where checked, under half of the loss comes from unresolved V genes, and the rest has no known cause. The V and J calls and clone size were taken over from that table, and D and trimming were inferred from the DNA. The sample table shows some 2.1 million clones, and around 93% are seen once. The ten biggest clones cover approximately 1.6% of the sample.

The germline V gene provides CDR1 SGDLS and CDR2 YYNGEE. Trimming accounts for 0 bases at V and 0 bases at J, while the number of junction bases matched to no gene is 8. The CDR3 goes from the cysteine to the phenylalanine over 18 residues. Only CDR3 DNA is held: 54 bases, read in frame from base 1. The sample comprised naive CD8+ T cells from PBMCs. This sample's cell subset or site label indicates: CD45RA+CCR7+. The rearrangement combines TRBV9 with TRBJ2-1; 8 central bases correspond to TRBD2. This clonotype was sampled from a man aged 18 to 29 in good health. Some clones in this sample may be carry-over from other donors' samples. The sequenced DNA: TGTGCCAGCAGCGTAGCGGGAGGGTACTCCACCTCCTACAATGAGCAGTTCTTC. Translation gives CASSVAGGYSTSYNEQFF.